This is a list of T cell receptor beta chains from one sample in a study of shared clonotypes between healthy human individuals. The protocol was immunoSEQ multiplex PCR, while the TCRdb copy is restricted to in-frame clones and leaves out a portion. The sample gives approximately 530,000 clones, roughly 95% of which show up once; about 0.064% is in the top ten. The sample consisted of naive CD4+ T cells sorted from blood. Receptors were obtained from a woman aged 25 to 39 in good health. Each CDR3 is given with its conserved first and last residue. A D gene is named only where the DNA matches it firmly. Part of the rows lack a size; the others show once, few, many or a class for expanded clones.

cdr3_aa cdr3_nt j_call d_call v_call clone_size
CASSQDIWTGNYGYTF TGCGCCAGCAGCCAAGATATTTGGACAGGGAACTATGGCTACACCTTC TRBJ1-2 TRBD1 TRBV4-1 -
CASSEEVAARTYNEQFF TGCGCCAGCAGCGAAGAGGTGGCGGCGCGAACCTACAATGAGCAGTTCTTC TRBJ2-1 - TRBV4-1 -
CAYNRAASTDTQYF TGTGCCTACAACAGGGCCGCTAGCACAGATACGCAGTATTTT TRBJ2-3 - TRBV7-9 -
CASSLVGRWYEQYF TGCGCCAGCAGCTTAGTAGGGAGGTGGTACGAGCAGTACTTC TRBJ2-7 - TRBV5-1 -
CASSRTGGRYQPQHF TGTGCCAGCAGCCGTACAGGGGGGCGTTATCAGCCCCAGCATTTT TRBJ1-5 TRBD1 TRBV28 -
CASSLGRTNSYEQYF TGTGCCAGCAGCTTGGGGAGAACAAATTCCTACGAGCAGTACTTC TRBJ2-7 - TRBV11-2 -
CSVVGRLYEQYF TGCAGCGTTGTGGGCAGACTCTACGAGCAGTACTTC TRBJ2-7 - TRBV29-1 -
CASSLEGYNEQFF TGTGCCAGCAGTTTAGAAGGTTACAATGAGCAGTTCTTC TRBJ2-1 - TRBV27 -
CASSSYPSGRGAKNIQYF TGTGCCAGCAGTTCTTATCCTAGCGGGAGAGGGGCCAAAAACATTCAGTACTTC TRBJ2-4 TRBD2 TRBV28 -
CASSYINRGRAGELFF TGTGCCAGCAGTTACATAAACAGGGGGCGCGCCGGGGAGCTGTTTTTT TRBJ2-2 TRBD1 TRBV6-5 -
CASSLSTPLAKNIQYF TGTGCCAGCAGTTTAAGTACACCACTAGCCAAAAACATTCAGTACTTC TRBJ2-4 - TRBV28 -
CASSFRGLAGNSNFNEQFF TGTGCCAGCAGTTTTAGGGGACTAGCGGGGAACTCGAATTTTAATGAGCAGTTCTTC TRBJ2-1 TRBD2 TRBV28 -
CASRSSGPKQFF TGTGCCAGTAGATCCTCGGGACCCAAGCAGTTCTTC TRBJ2-1 - TRBV19 -
CASSLDQRSTYEQYF TGTGCCAGCAGCTTAGATCAGCGGAGTACCTACGAGCAGTACTTC TRBJ2-7 - TRBV11-3 -
CASSSLREASPLHF TGTGCCAGCAGTTCTCTTAGAGAGGCTTCACCCCTCCACTTT TRBJ1-6 - TRBV28 -
CASSPRPAPPDTGELFF TGTGCCAGCAGCCCTCGCCCGGCGCCTCCAGACACCGGGGAGCTGTTTTTT TRBJ2-2 - TRBV7-3 once
CASSLAEGVPYEQYF TGCGCCAGCAGCTTGGCCGAAGGGGTCCCCTACGAGCAGTACTTC TRBJ2-7 - TRBV5-1 -
CASSLNSVNYGYTF TGTGCCAGCAGCTTAAACAGCGTAAACTATGGCTACACCTTC TRBJ1-2 - TRBV7-9 -
CASSLRTGNQFF TGTGCCAGCAGCTTAAGGACTGGGAACCAGTTCTTC TRBJ2-1 - TRBV7-8 -
CASSNNRDTNYGYTF TGTGCCAGCAGCAACAACCGGGACACAAACTATGGCTACACCTTC TRBJ1-2 - TRBV21-1 -
CASTRGGSPSEQYF TGTGCCAGCACCCGCGGGGGTTCCCCTTCCGAGCAGTACTTC TRBJ2-7 TRBD2 TRBV28 -
CASSKWGESSYNEQFF TGTGCCAGCAGCAAGTGGGGCGAAAGCTCCTACAATGAGCAGTTCTTC TRBJ2-1 - TRBV27 once
CASSPGRRETQYF TGTGCCAGCTCCCCAGGGCGGCGAGAGACCCAGTACTTC TRBJ2-5 - TRBV18 once
CATSRDAIGRDGYTF TGTGCCACCAGCAGAGACGCCATAGGGAGGGATGGCTACACCTTC TRBJ1-2 - TRBV15 -
CASSLELAGAYEQYF TGCGCCAGCAGCTTGGAGCTAGCGGGCGCCTACGAGCAGTACTTC TRBJ2-7 TRBD2 TRBV5-1 -
CASSLAVLETQYF TGTGCCAGCAGCTTGGCCGTGTTAGAGACCCAGTACTTC TRBJ2-5 - TRBV7-6 once
CASSPSSGNTIYF TGTGCCAGCAGCCCGTCATCTGGAAACACCATATATTTT TRBJ1-3 - TRBV14 -
CASSLFGTGDEKLFF TGTGCCAGCAGCTTATTTGGGACAGGGGACGAAAAACTGTTTTTT TRBJ1-4 TRBD1 TRBV7-9 -
CASRPGTTSYEQYF TGTGCCAGCAGACCCGGGACAACAAGCTACGAGCAGTACTTC TRBJ2-7 - TRBV28 -
CASSYRGDTTNYGYTF TGTGCCAGCAGTTACCGGGGGGACACCACTAACTATGGCTACACCTTC TRBJ1-2 - TRBV6-5 -
CASSQDRRGYEQYF TGTGCCAGCAGCCAAGACAGGAGAGGCTACGAGCAGTACTTC TRBJ2-7 - TRBV4-2 once
CASSLDGGLGGEQYF TGTGCCAGCAGCTTAGATGGGGGACTTGGCGGCGAGCAGTACTTC TRBJ2-7 - TRBV11-2 -
CASSEGGTYDEQFF TGTGCCAGCAGTGAAGGGGGCACCTACGATGAGCAGTTCTTC TRBJ2-1 TRBD1 TRBV28 -
CASSPGQLNEKLFF TGCGCCAGCAGCCCGGGACAGCTTAATGAAAAACTGTTTTTT TRBJ1-4 TRBD1 TRBV4-1 -
CASSPRGLAGVGGELFF TGTGCCAGCAGCCCACGGGGACTAGCGGGAGTCGGCGGGGAGCTGTTTTTT TRBJ2-2 TRBD2 TRBV9 -
CASSFGGGVYNEQFF TGCGCCAGCAGCTTCGGCGGAGGGGTCTACAATGAGCAGTTCTTC TRBJ2-1 - TRBV5-1 -
CASSLETGNQHF TGTGCCAGCAGCTTGGAAACCGGGAACCAGCATTTT TRBJ1-5 - TRBV7-9 -
CASSRGGQSISSEKLFF TGTGCCAGCAGCCGAGGCGGACAGTCAATATCGAGTGAAAAACTGTTTTTT TRBJ1-4 - TRBV7-6 -
CASTPLGLAGPENIQYF TGTGCCAGCACCCCGTTGGGACTAGCGGGACCGGAGAACATTCAGTACTTC TRBJ2-4 TRBD2 TRBV28 -
CASSESGQGRDEQFF TGTGCCAGCAGTGAATCTGGACAGGGAAGGGATGAGCAGTTCTTC TRBJ2-1 TRBD1 TRBV2 -
CASSYWAGANVLTF TGTGCCAGCAGCTACTGGGCTGGGGCCAACGTCCTGACTTTC TRBJ2-6 - TRBV28 -
CASDRGGDPYEQYF TGTGCCAGCGACAGGGGGGGAGACCCCTACGAGCAGTACTTC TRBJ2-7 TRBD1 TRBV28 -
CASSTGTGSAGELFF TGCGCCAGCAGTACCGGGACAGGTTCTGCCGGGGAGCTGTTTTTT TRBJ2-2 TRBD1 TRBV10-1 few
CASSARTGGGQPQHF TGTGCCAGCAGTGCCCGGACAGGGGGCGGTCAGCCCCAGCATTTT TRBJ1-5 TRBD1 TRBV2 -
CASSSLRLGGETQYF TGTGCCAGCAGTTCACTCCGGCTTGGGGGAGAGACCCAGTACTTC TRBJ2-5 - TRBV28 -
CASSLGLAGGTQETQYF TGCGCCAGCAGCTTGGGACTAGCGGGAGGAACGCAAGAGACCCAGTACTTC TRBJ2-5 TRBD2 TRBV5-1 -
CSVQQETQYF TGCAGCGTTCAACAAGAGACCCAGTACTTC TRBJ2-5 - TRBV29-1 -
CASSEQGTFDEQYF TGTGCCAGCAGTGAGCAAGGAACTTTCGACGAGCAGTACTTC TRBJ2-7 - TRBV2 -
CASSSGISDTQYF TGTGCCAGCAGCTCCGGGATCTCAGATACGCAGTATTTT TRBJ2-3 - TRBV11-3 -
CASSQLPGAHLYEQYF TGTGCCAGCAGTCAGCTCCCAGGGGCTCATCTCTACGAGCAGTACTTC TRBJ2-7 - TRBV28 -
CASSQERQGANIQYF TGCGCCAGCAGCCAAGAACGACAGGGGGCGAACATTCAGTACTTC TRBJ2-4 TRBD1 TRBV4-1 -
CASSSTPDRKSSGNTIYF TGTGCCAGCAGCTCCACACCGGACAGGAAGAGCTCTGGAAACACCATATATTTT TRBJ1-3 TRBD1 TRBV7-9 -
CASSFRQGGQETQYF TGCGCCAGCAGCTTTCGACAGGGAGGGCAAGAGACCCAGTACTTC TRBJ2-5 - TRBV4-1 -
CASRGQGVGEQYF TGTGCCAGTCGGGGACAGGGCGTAGGCGAGCAGTACTTC TRBJ2-7 TRBD1 TRBV19 -
CASSDMNTEAFF TGCGCCAGCAGTGACATGAACACTGAAGCTTTCTTT TRBJ1-1 - TRBV5-1 -
CASATNEQFF TGTGCCAGCGCTACAAATGAGCAGTTCTTC TRBJ2-1 - TRBV2 -